This note documents a single T cell receptor (beta chain) sequence. Its antigen is unidentified. V lost 5 bases and J 1 base, leaving 14 bases between the germline ends. Looked up from germline, CDR1 is SEHNR and CDR2 is FQNEAQ (reference sequence). This CDR3 spans 15 amino acids. This sample was included in a study of T cells in localized non-small cell lung cancer. Only in-frame clones appear in the TCRdb table, and some are missing; sequencing was by immunoSEQ multiplex PCR. The repertoire consists of 50,000 to 75,000 clones, with 85% to 90% occurring once and the leading ten covering 20% to 25%. General observations from the study: Longer overall survival was associated with a higher density of T cells in the blood.

The sample consisted of peripheral blood, taken before any cancer treatment. The TCR was taken from a man aged 40 to 70 with stage I squamous cell lung carcinoma. V usage is TRBV7-9 and J usage is TRBJ1-1; D gene ambiguous. For the CDR3, the DNA is TGTGCCAGCAGCCCGGCCGGCAGCTGGAACACTGAAGCTTTCTTT. This encodes CASSPAGSWNTEAFF.